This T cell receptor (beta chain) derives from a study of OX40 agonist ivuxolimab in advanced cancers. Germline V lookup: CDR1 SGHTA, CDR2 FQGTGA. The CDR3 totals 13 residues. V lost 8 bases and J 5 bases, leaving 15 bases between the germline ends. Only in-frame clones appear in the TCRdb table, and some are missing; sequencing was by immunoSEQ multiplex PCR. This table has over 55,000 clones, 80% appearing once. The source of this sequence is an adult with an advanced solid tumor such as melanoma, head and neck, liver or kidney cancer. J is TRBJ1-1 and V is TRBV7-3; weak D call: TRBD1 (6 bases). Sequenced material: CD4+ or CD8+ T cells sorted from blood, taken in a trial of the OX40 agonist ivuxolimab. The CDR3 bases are TGTGCCAGCGGGGCAGGGGTGGGTACTGAAGCTTTCTTT. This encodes CASGAGVGTEAFF.